This T cell receptor beta chain was observed in a study of cytomegalovirus exposure and HLA in healthy donors. The records do not include a CMV serostatus for this donor. Amplification used 60 Vbeta primers and 13 Jbeta primers. The method was immunoSEQ multiplex PCR; TCRdb's version includes in-frame clones alone and lacks a portion of them. The table includes 75,000 to 90,000 clones, around 85% detected once. The V gene's germline CDR1 is SNHLY and CDR2 FYNNEI. Trimming removed 8 bases at V and 7 bases at J, with 20 bases between. This CDR3 is built from 14 residues. Comments on this clone: Its specificity is unknown.

Overall study findings and caveats: TRBV6-2, TRBV6-3 and other indistinguishable V segments were excluded. Earlier results showed most TCR beta V segments being productive about 87% or about 30% of the time. In terms of immune exposure information, only CMV serostatus was available.

Sequenced sample: PBMCs. The gene calls are TRBV2 and TRBJ1-2; possibly TRBD1 for D (6 bases). The clonotype was recovered from a human donor in good health. In DNA, the CDR3 is TGTGCCAGCTCCCCTGGTGACAGGTCCCCTGGCTACACCTTC. Its translation: CASSPGDRSPGYTF.